The T cell receptor beta chain under discussion was sequenced for a study of blood T cell repertoires in COVID-19. At the level of the study: Nucleic acid was either cDNA or gDNA, and it came from T cells, B-cell-depleted T cells, or PBMCs.

TCRdb's table, derived via immunoSEQ multiplex PCR, lists solely in-frame clones and lacks some. The sample yields some 670,000 clones, 75% to 90% seen once. The V end lost 8 bases, the J end lost 6 bases, and 20 bases lay between the germline ends. Germline assignment: CDR1 SQVTM and CDR2 ANQGSEA. This CDR3 contains 13 residues. Sequences were obtained from peripheral blood. The sequence was collected from a woman aged 18-29 years with acute or convalescent COVID-19. The chain links TRBV29-1 to TRBJ2-7; the D gene is possibly TRBD2 (5 bases). The CDR3 nucleotides read TGCAGCACTTTGGGTGAAAGAGGGTCCGAGCAGTACTTC. This gives the protein CSTLGERGSEQYF.